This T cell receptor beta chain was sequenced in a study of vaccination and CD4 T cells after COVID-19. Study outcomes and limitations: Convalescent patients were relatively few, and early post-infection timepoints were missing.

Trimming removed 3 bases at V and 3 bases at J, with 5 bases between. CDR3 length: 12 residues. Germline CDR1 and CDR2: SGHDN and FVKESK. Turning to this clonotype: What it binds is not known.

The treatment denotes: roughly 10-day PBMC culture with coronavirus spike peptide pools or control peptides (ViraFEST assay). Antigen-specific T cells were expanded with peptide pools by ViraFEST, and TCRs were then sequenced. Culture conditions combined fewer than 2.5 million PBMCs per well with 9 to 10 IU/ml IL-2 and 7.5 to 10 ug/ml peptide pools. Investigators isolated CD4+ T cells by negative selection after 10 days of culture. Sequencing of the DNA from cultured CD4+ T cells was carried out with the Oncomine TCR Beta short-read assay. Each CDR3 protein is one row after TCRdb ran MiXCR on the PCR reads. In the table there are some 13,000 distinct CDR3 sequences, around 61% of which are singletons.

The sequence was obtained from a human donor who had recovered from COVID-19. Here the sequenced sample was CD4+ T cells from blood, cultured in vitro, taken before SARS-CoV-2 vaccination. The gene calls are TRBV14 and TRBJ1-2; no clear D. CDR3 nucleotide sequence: TGTGCCAGCAGCCATGGTCACTATGGCTACACCTTC. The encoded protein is CASSHGHYGYTF.